This section outlines one TCR beta chain sequence together with its context. The antigen remains unidentified. A sort by CD45RO/CCR7/CD25/CD127/CD95/CD27 yielded CD4+ naive, central memory, regulatory and stem cell-like memory cells. The data stem from a study of beta chain features in type 1 diabetes. Study outcomes and limitations: A greater similarity of naive, central memory and Treg TCRB repertoires was seen among patients than among healthy donors. Shortening that was moderate but significant affected the TCRB CDR3s of Type 1 diabetes patients in all four CD4+ subsets.

Isolated RNA was reverse transcribed in full, so expressed TCRB transcripts were sequenced. This table comes from immunoSEQ multiplex PCR, and its TCRdb copy is limited to in-frame clones, with some not included. The data show roughly 730,000 clones, over 10% seen once. This CDR3 comprises 13 residues. The germline gives CDR1 SEHNR, CDR2 FQNEAQ (reference sequence). Trimming took 11 bases from V and 4 from J; bases not matched to a gene: 6. The sequence was obtained from a man aged 18 to 30 with type 1 diabetes. This sequence joins TRBV7-9 and TRBJ2-2, with TRBD1 identical over 8 bases. Material for sequencing was naive CD4+ T cells from blood. The CDR3 loop reads CALEQGATGELFF. The CDR3 DNA reads TGTGCCCTCGAGCAGGGGGCCACCGGGGAGCTGTTTTTT.